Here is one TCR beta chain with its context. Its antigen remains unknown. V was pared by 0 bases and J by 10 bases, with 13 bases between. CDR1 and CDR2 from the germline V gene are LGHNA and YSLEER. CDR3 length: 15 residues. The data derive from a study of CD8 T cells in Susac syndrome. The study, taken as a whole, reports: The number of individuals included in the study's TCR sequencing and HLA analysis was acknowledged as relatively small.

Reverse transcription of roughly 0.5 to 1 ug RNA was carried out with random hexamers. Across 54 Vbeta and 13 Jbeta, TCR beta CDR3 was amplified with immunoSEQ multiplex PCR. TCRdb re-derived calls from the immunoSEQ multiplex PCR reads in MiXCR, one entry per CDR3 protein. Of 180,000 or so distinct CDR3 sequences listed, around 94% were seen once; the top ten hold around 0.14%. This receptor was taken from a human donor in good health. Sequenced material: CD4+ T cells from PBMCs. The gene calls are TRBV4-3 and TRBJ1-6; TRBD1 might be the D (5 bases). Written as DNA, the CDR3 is TGCGCCAGCAGCCAAGATTGGGGGGATCTCTCACCCCTCCACTTT. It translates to CASSQDWGDLSPLHF.